This entry concerns a single TCR beta chain. There are 14 residues in the CDR3. V shed 4 bases and J shed 2 bases, with 10 bases lying between them. Per germline, CDR1 MNHEY and CDR2 SVGAGI. This sample is part of a study of response to subunit inactivated influenza vaccine. TCRdb redid the calling of the RT-PCR reads with MiXCR, one entry per CDR3 protein. The sample consists of hundreds of thousands of distinct CDR3 sequences, approximately 10% of them appearing once. The same data also went into a second study, on T cells expressing NK-cell markers. That paper states: With UMIs, 5'RACE template switching was used to make TCR beta cDNA. Source material for TCR beta repertoires consisted of sorted CD3+CD56+NKG2C+, CD3+CD56+NKG2C- and CD3+CD56-NKG2C+ T cells. Of eight sequenced donors, seven were HCMV-seropositive and one HCMV-seronegative. Sorting was limited to alpha-beta TCR-expressing T cells with an anti-gamma-delta TCR antibody in several experiments.

The chain carries TRBV6-5 and TRBJ2-3; D ambiguous. This receptor was identified in a man aged 45-60 years who received an inactivated influenza vaccine. Here the sequenced sample was PBMCs from blood, taken on the day of vaccination. This CDR3 is CASSSYYSTDTQYF. As DNA, the CDR3 is TGTGCCAGCAGTTCTTATTATTCCACAGATACGCAGTATTTT.